This T cell receptor (beta chain) was captured in a study of T cells in Graves' hyperthyroidism and ophthalmopathy. Per the germline V gene, CDR1 is SGHRS and CDR2 is YFSETQ. The CDR3 extends over 14 amino acids. With 4 bases removed from V and 7 bases from J, the gap between germline ends came to 15 bases. TCR beta CDR3 sequences were amplified from RNA transcripts. Researchers ran a first-round RT-PCR on the TCR CDR3 using the HTBI primer set. A single record per CDR3 protein comes from TCRdb applying MiXCR to the multiplex PCR reads. Here the sample spans some 650,000 distinct CDR3 sequences, approximately 15% being singletons. Ten or more counts support this clonotype.

The TCR originated in a woman aged 40 to 55 with Graves' ophthalmopathy. Sample: blood. The chain is built from TRBV5-1 and TRBJ2-1; D is uncertain. The CDR3 bases are TGCGCCAGCAGCAAGGGAATGGTCCCAAATGAGCAGTTCTTC. Its translation: CASSKGMVPNEQFF.